This entry is about one T cell receptor beta chain. This entry belongs to a study of cytomegalovirus exposure and HLA in healthy donors. The PCR had 60 Vbeta and 13 Jbeta primers. Assay used: immunoSEQ multiplex PCR; TCRdb lists only in-frame clones, some missing. The sample holds some 140,000 clones, nearly 80% seen once. Germline CDR1 and CDR2: SGHDN and FVKESK. The CDR3 consists of 13 residues. Trimming took off 0 bases at V and 10 bases at J, with 10 bases between the two ends. V usage is TRBV14 and J usage is TRBJ2-1; D is perhaps TRBD2 (6 bases). What was sequenced was PBMCs. The receptor comes from a man younger than 45 in good health and CMV-seropositive. The CDR3 sequence: CASSQDRGREQFF. CDR3 DNA sequence: TGTGCCAGCAGCCAAGATCGGGGGAGGGAGCAGTTCTTC.